Sequencing of this T cell receptor beta chain was carried out in a study of shared clonotypes between healthy human individuals. Trimming cost V 7 bases and J 0 bases; bases outside gene matches: 11. The CDR3 runs 18 residues. Per the germline V gene, CDR1 is MDHEN and CDR2 is SYDVKM. Concerning this clone itself: Its specificity is unknown.

Overall study results and limits: Clonotype sharing among donors likely depends on sequencing depth.

Profiling relied on immunoSEQ multiplex PCR, and the TCRdb table lists in-frame clones only, not all of them. The data show about 2.4 million clones, with roughly 93% seen just once and approximately 0.37% held by the top ten. The rearrangement uses TRBV28 and TRBJ2-6; 8 nucleotides agree with TRBD2. The clonotype was recovered from a young man in good health. Some clones in this sample may be carry-over from other donors' samples. Sequencing was performed on naive CD4+ T cells from PBMCs. Subset noted: CD45RA+ positively selected. CDR3 residues: CASTPVAGFSSGANVLTF. Written as DNA, the CDR3 is TGTGCCAGCACCCCAGTAGCGGGGTTTAGCTCTGGGGCCAACGTCCTGACTTTC.